Described below is a single T cell receptor (beta chain) sequence and its context. Sequencing used immunoSEQ multiplex PCR; TCRdb keeps in-frame clones, though not all of them. The table lists tens of thousands of clones, approximately 90% of them singletons. The data were obtained in a study of blood T cell repertoires in COVID-19. The CDR3 totals 18 residues. In germline, CDR1 is SGHRS, CDR2 YFSETQ. Trimming stripped 4 bases from V and 0 bases from J, with 20 bases between. The rearrangement links TRBV5-1 to TRBJ1-3; unclear D gene. The receptor comes from a man aged 60-69 years with acute or convalescent COVID-19. The sample was peripheral blood. CDR3 nucleotide sequence: TGCGCCAGCAGCGTATCCACCGGGGTCTCGAGCTCTGGAAACACCATATATTTT. It translates to CASSVSTGVSSSGNTIYF.